This TCR beta chain was observed in a study of metastatic and nonmetastatic thyroid tumors. On the study more broadly: Repertoires were compared across blood and tumor or nodule tissue from malignant and benign thyroid patients. Study-wide results and caveats: Malignant thyroid tumors reportedly exceeded benign nodules significantly in TCR beta diversity, with the difference appearing in blood and tumor.

CDR3 length equals 14 residues. Trimming pared 4 bases from V and 7 bases from J, leaving 11 bases between. Per the original methods: The study took CDR3 differences across clinicopathological groups and made a distant-metastasis classifier for papillary thyroid cancer from them. Through MiXCR, TCRdb re-clonotyped the PCR reads. TCRdb, not the original authors, processed these V and J calls. The sample records over 20,000 clones, around an eighth being singletons. By share, this clone counts as medium-sized. Its matching antigen is unknown. Every patient underwent thyroid surgery untreated. Material for sequencing was blood. This chain uses TRBV12-3 or TRBV12-4 with TRBJ1-6; possible D gene TRBD1, 6 bases. The TCR sequence derives from a female donor with papillary thyroid cancer or a benign thyroid nodule (not recorded which). Some clones in this sample may be carry-over from other donors' samples. The CDR3 here is CASSSTGSNSPLHF. CDR3 in DNA: TGTGCCAGCAGTTCGACAGGTAGCAATTCACCCCTCCACTTT.